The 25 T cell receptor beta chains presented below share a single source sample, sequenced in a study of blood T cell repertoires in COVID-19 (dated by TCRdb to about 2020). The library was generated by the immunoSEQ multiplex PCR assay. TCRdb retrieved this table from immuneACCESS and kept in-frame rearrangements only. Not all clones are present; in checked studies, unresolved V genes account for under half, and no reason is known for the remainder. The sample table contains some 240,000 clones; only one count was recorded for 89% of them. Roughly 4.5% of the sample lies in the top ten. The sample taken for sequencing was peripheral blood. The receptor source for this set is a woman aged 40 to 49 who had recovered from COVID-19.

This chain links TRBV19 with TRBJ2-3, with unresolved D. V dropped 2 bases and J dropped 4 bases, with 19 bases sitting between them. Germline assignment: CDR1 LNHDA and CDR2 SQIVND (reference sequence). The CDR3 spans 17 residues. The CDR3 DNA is TGTGCCAGTAGTATATCCATAGACTTATATCGGGCAGATACGCAGTATTTT. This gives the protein CASSISIDLYRADTQYF.

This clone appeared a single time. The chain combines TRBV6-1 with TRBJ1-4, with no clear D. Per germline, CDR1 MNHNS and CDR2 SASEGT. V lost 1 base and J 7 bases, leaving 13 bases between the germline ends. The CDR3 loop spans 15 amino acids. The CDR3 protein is CASSEGLWSGEKLFF. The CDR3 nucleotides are TGTGCCAGCAGTGAAGGTTTATGGAGCGGTGAAAAACTGTTTTTT.

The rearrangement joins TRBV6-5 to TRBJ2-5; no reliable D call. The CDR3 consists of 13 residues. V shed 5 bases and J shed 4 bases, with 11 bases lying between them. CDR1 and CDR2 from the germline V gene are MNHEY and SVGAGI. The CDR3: CASSRLGLETQYF. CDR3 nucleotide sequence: TGTGCCAGCAGTCGCCTAGGTCTAGAGACCCAGTACTTC.

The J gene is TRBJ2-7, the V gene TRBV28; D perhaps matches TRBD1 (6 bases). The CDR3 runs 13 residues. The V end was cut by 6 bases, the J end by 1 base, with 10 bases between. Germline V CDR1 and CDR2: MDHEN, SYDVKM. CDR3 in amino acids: CASRRDTSYEQYF. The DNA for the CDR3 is TGTGCCAGCAGACGGGACACTTCCTACGAGCAGTACTTC.

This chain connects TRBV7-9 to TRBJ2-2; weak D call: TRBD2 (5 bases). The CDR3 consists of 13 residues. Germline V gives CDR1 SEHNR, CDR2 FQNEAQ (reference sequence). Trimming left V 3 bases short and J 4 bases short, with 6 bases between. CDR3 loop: CASSFAGTGELFF. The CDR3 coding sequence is TGTGCCAGCAGCTTCGCGGGCACCGGGGAGCTGTTTTTT. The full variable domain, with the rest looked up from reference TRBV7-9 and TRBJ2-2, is DTGVSQNPRHKITKRGQNVTFRCDPISEHNRLYWYRQTLGQGPEFLTYFQNEAQLEKSRLLSDRFSAERPKGSFSTLEIQRTEQGDSAMYLCASSFAGTGELFFGEGSRLTVL.

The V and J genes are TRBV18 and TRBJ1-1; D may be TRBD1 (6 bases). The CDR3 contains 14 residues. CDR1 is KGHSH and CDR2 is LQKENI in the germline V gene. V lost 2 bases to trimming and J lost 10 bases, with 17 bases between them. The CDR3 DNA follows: TGTGCCAGCTCACCAGCGACAGGCCACCACGTAGCTTTCTTT. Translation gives CASSPATGHHVAFF.

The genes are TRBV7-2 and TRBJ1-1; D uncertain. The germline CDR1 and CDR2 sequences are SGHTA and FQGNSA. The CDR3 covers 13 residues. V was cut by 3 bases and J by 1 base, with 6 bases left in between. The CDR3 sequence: CASSFGANTEAFF. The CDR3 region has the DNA TGTGCCAGCAGCTTTGGAGCGAACACTGAAGCTTTCTTT.

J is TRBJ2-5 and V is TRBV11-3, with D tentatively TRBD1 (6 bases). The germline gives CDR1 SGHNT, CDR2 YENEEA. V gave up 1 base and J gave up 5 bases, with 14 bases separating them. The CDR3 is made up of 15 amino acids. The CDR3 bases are TGTGCCAGCAGCTTAGCCACACAGGGTTTGGAGACCCAGTACTTC. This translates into CASSLATQGLETQYF. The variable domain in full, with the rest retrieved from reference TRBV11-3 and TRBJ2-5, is EAGVVQSPRYKIIEKKQPVAFWCNPISGHNTLYWYLQNLGQGPELLIRYENEEAVDDSQLPKDRFSAERLKGVDSTLKIQPAELGDSAVYLCASSLATQGLETQYFGPGTRLLVL.

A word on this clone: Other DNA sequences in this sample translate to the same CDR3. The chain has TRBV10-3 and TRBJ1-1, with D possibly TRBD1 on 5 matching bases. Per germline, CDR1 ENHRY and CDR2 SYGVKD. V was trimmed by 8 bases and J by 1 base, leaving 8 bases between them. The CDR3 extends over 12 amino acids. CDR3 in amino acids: CAIRGGNTEAFF. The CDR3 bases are TGTGCCATCCGGGGGGGGAACACTGAAGCTTTCTTT.

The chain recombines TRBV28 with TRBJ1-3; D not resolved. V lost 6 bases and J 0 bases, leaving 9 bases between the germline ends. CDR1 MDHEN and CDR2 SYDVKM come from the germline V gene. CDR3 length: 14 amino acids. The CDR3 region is CASRIESSGNTIYF. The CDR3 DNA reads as TGTGCCAGCAGGATCGAGAGCTCTGGAAACACCATATATTTT.

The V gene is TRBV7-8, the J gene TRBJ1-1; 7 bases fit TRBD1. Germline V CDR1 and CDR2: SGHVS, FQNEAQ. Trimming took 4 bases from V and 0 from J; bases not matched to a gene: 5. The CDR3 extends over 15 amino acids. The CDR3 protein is CASSSLGQLNTEAFF. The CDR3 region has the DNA TGTGCCAGCAGCTCCCTGGGACAGTTGAACACTGAAGCTTTCTTT.

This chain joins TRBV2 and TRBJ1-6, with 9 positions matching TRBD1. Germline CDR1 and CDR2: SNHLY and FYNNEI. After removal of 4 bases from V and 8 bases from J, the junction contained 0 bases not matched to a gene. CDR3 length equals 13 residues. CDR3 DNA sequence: TGTGCCAGCAGTGGACAGGGGGATTCACCCCTCCACTTT. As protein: CASSGQGDSPLHF.

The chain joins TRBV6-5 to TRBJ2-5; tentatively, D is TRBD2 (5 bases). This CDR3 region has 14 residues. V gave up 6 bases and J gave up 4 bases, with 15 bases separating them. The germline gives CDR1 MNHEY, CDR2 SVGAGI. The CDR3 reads CASRRAAIAETQYF. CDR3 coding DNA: TGTGCCAGCAGGAGGGCCGCGATTGCAGAGACCCAGTACTTC.

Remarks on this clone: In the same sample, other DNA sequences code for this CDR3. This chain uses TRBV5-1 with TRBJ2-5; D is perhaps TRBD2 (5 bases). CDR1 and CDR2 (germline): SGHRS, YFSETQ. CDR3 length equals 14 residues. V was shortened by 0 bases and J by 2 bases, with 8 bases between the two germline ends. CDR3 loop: CASSLGGGQETQYF. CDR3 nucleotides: TGCGCCAGCAGCTTGGGAGGCGGGCAAGAGACCCAGTACTTC.

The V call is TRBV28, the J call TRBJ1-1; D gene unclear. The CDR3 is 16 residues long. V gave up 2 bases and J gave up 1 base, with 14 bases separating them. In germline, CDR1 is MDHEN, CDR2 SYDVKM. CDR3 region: CASSLGGLGENTEAFF. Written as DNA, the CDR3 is TGTGCCAGCAGTTTAGGCGGCCTCGGGGAGAACACTGAAGCTTTCTTT.

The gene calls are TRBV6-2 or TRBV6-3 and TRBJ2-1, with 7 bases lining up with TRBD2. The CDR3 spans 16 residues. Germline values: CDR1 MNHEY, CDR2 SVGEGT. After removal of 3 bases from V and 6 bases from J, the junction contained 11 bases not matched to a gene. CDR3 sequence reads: CASSYRRAGRPNEQFF. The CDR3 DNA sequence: TGTGCCAGCAGTTATCGGCGAGCGGGACGCCCCAATGAGCAGTTCTTC.

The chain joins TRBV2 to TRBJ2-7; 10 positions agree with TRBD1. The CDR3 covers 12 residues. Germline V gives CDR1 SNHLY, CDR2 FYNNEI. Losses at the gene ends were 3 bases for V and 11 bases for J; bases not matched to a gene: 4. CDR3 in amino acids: CASSEGQGREYV. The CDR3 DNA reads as TGTGCCAGCAGTGAGGGACAGGGGCGGGAGTACGTC.

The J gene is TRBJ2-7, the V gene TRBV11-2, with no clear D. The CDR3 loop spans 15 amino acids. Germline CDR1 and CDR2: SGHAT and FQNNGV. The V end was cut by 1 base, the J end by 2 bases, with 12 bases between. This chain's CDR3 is CASSLGSTRTYEQYF. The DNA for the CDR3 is TGTGCCAGCAGCTTAGGCAGTACGAGGACCTACGAGCAGTACTTC. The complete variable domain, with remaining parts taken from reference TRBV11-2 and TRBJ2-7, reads EAGVAQSPRYKIIEKRQSVAFWCNPISGHATLYWYQQILGQGPKLLIQFQNNGVVDDSQLPKDRFSAERLKGVDSTLKIQPAKLEDSAVYLCASSLGSTRTYEQYFGPGTRLTVT.

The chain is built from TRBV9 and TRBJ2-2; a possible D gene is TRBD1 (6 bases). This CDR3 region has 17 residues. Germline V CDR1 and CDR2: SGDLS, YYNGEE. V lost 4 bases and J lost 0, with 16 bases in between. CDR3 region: CASSPYQGRTNTGELFF. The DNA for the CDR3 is TGTGCCAGCAGCCCTTACCAGGGGAGAACGAACACCGGGGAGCTGTTTTTT.

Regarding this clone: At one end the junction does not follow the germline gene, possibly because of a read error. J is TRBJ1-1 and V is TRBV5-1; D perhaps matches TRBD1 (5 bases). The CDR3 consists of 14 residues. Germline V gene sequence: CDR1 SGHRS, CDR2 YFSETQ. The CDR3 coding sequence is TGCGCCAGCAGCCCTGGACACCCGGGGACTGGAGCTTTCTTT. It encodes CASSPGHPGTGAFF.

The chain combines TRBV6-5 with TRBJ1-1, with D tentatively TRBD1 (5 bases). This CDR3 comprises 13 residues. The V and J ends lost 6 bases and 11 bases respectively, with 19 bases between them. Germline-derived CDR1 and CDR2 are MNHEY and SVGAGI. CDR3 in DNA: TGTGCCAGCAGCGGAGGGACCCGACAAGAGGCTTTCTTT. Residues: CASSGGTRQEAFF.

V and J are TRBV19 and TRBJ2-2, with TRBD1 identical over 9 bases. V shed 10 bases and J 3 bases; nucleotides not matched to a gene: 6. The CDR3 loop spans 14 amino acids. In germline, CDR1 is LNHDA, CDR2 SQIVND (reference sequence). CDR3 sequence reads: CATGRDRDTGELFF. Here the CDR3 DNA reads TGTGCCACCGGCCGGGACAGGGACACCGGGGAGCTGTTTTTT.

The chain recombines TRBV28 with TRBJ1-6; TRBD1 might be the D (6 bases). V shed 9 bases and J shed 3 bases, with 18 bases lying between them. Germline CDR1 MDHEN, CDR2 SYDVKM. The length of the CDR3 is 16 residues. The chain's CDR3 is CASRDTITYYNSPLHF. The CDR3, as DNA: TGTGCCAGTAGGGACACCATCACTTACTATAATTCACCCCTCCACTTT.

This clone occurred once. DNA of the CDR3: TGTGCCAGCAGCGACACAGGGAGCCACGAGCAGTACTTC. Translation: CASSDTGSHEQYF. The V call is TRBV5-4, the J call TRBJ2-7; tentative D call: TRBD1 (6 bases). Per germline, CDR1 SGHNT and CDR2 YYREEE (reference sequence). This CDR3 comprises 13 residues. V lost 4 bases and J lost 5, with 13 bases in between.

The CDR3 loop is CASTVGGGLQETQYF. CDR3 coding DNA: TGTGCCAGTACGGTGGGCGGGGGCCTTCAAGAGACCCAGTACTTC. The V gene is TRBV19, the J gene TRBJ2-5; a weak D match, TRBD2 (7 bases). Trimming removed 7 bases at V and 2 bases at J, with 17 bases between. The germline gives CDR1 LNHDA, CDR2 SQIVND (reference sequence). The CDR3 length is 15 residues.